Each of the 8 T cell receptor beta chains below was sequenced from the same sample in a study of blood T cell repertoires in COVID-19. Sequenced by immunoSEQ multiplex PCR; TCRdb stores in-frame clones only, minus some. The table lists roughly 150,000 clones, approximately 87% of them singletons. Specimen: PBMCs or T cells enriched from blood (not recorded which). These receptor sequences come from a man aged 50-59 years in a cohort exposed to, infected with or recovered from COVID-19 (not recorded which).

V gene TRBV5-8 combines with J gene TRBJ2-5; D perhaps matches TRBD2 (5 bases). The CDR3 loop spans 14 amino acids. Germline lookup yields CDR1 SGHTS and CDR2 YDEGEE. Deletions cut 4 bases from V and 5 bases from J, with 15 bases between. The CDR3 DNA reads TGTGCCAGCAGCGTTCTCTCCCCGGGGGAGACCCAGTACTTC. Protein product: CASSVLSPGETQYF.

The V call is TRBV19, the J call TRBJ1-1; TRBD1 aligns across 7 bases. Germline V gene lookup returns CDR1 LNHDA and CDR2 SQIVND (reference sequence). Trimming took 6 bases from V and 4 from J; bases not matched to a gene: 5. This CDR3 is 13 amino acids long. The DNA of the CDR3 is TGTGCCAGTAGCCCGGGGACAGCCACTGAAGCTTTCTTT. Its protein is CASSPGTATEAFF.

CDR3 region: CATSRGGTGIETQYF. The CDR3 DNA follows: TGTGCCACCAGCAGAGGAGGGACAGGGATAGAGACCCAGTACTTC. The V and J genes are TRBV15 and TRBJ2-5; 9 nucleotides align to TRBD1. The CDR3 is made up of 15 amino acids. Germline values: CDR1 LNHNV, CDR2 YYDKDF (reference sequence). The V and J ends lost 1 base and 4 bases, in that order; junction bases with no gene match: 4.

This chain links TRBV28 with TRBJ2-6, with 11 positions matching TRBD2. The ends lost 3 bases at V and 3 bases at J; junction bases unmatched: 4. Germline V gives CDR1 MDHEN, CDR2 SYDVKM. The CDR3 extends over 17 amino acids. The CDR3 reads CASSFTSGSNGANVLTF. The CDR3 nucleotides read TGTGCCAGCAGTTTCACTAGCGGGAGTAATGGGGCCAACGTCCTGACTTTC.

The rearrangement uses TRBV21-1 and TRBJ2-3; the D call TRBD2 from the table was never checked on the DNA. TRBV21-1 is termed a pseudogene. This CDR3 comprises 15 residues. In nucleotides, the CDR3 is TGTGCCAGCAGCAAAGCGGGCGGCGCGGGAGATACGCAGTATTTT. Protein: CASSKAGGAGDTQYF.

This clone was seen just once. The chain joins TRBV7-9 to TRBJ1-1; D unclear. Trimming pared 4 bases from V and 11 bases from J, leaving 20 bases between. Germline CDR1 SEHNR, CDR2 FQNEAQ (reference sequence). The CDR3 is made up of 14 amino acids. The CDR3 spells CASSSAGPRSLAFF. The DNA for the CDR3 is TGTGCCAGCAGCTCTGCGGGCCCGAGGTCTCTGGCTTTCTTT. Using reference TRBV7-9 and TRBJ1-1 for the parts outside the CDR3, the full variable domain is DTGVSQNPRHKITKRGQNVTFRCDPISEHNRLYWYRQTLGQGPEFLTYFQNEAQLEKSRLLSDRFSAERPKGSFSTLEIQRTEQGDSAMYLCASSSAGPRSLAFFGQGTRLTVV.

This sequence joins TRBV5-1 and TRBJ2-3; TRBD2 matches at 8 bases. The germline CDR1 and CDR2 sequences are SGHRS and YFSETQ. CDR3 size: 15 residues. The junction had 4 bases not matched to a gene; V was cut back by 0 bases and J by 4 bases. CDR3 sequence: CASSLVAGGPDTQYF. The CDR3 DNA sequence: TGCGCCAGCAGCTTGGTGGCGGGGGGCCCAGATACGCAGTATTTT.

The genes are TRBV9 and TRBJ2-2; TRBD1 aligns across 12 bases. The CDR3 has 15 amino acids. Germline V lookup: CDR1 SGDLS, CDR2 YYNGEE. The V segment lost 3 bases and the J segment 5 bases; nucleotides outside the gene matches: 2. The CDR3 spells CASSEGQGATGELFF. For the CDR3, the DNA is TGTGCCAGCAGCGAGGGACAGGGGGCAACCGGGGAGCTGTTTTTT.